This T cell receptor beta chain was sequenced in a study of identical twins. Whole-study results and caveats: A cross-sectional statistical analysis, not follow-up of the same donors, supported the conclusions. It was possible that invariant MAIT and iNKT cells partly confounded the zero-insertion analyses.

CDR1 SQVTM and CDR2 ANQGSEA come from the germline V gene. This CDR3 spans 12 amino acids. Trimming at V came to 5 bases and at J to 6 bases, leaving 4 bases not matched to a gene. Each cDNA held unique molecular identifiers, and template switching gave it a universal primer site. TCRdb fed the 5' RACE reads into MiXCR, producing one record per CDR3 protein. The sample lists 300,000 or so distinct CDR3 sequences; over 8.5% were seen once. This clonotype turned up a few times. Its antigen is not known. The sample was also linked to a second study, of yellow fever vaccine responses in identical twins. Turning to that study: Twins' vaccine T cell response reportedly gave the appearance of partial convergence and partial personalization.

The J gene is TRBJ1-5, the V gene TRBV29-1; 7 bases line up with TRBD1. This sequence was found in a young woman in good health. The specimen sequenced was CD8+ T cells sorted from blood. This CDR3 is CSVRQGSQPQHF. For the CDR3, the DNA is TGCAGCGTTCGACAGGGTAGTCAGCCCCAGCATTTT.